This T cell receptor beta chain is drawn from a study of blood T cells in healthy people across ages. Primed by a sample-barcoded 5' primer and a J-beta primer mix, a second PCR proceeded for 7 to 11 cycles. TCRdb re-called the 5' RACE reads through MiXCR, storing one row per CDR3 protein. The sample holds 700,000 or so distinct CDR3 sequences, about 20% seen once. Whole-study findings and limits: Estimates drawn from one million T cells were deemed to understate diversity.

On this clonotype itself: Its antigen is undetermined.

Germline CDR1 MNHNS, CDR2 SASEGT. CDR3 length: 16 amino acids. This receptor was identified in a man between 65 and 79 years old in good health. V gene TRBV6-1 combines with J gene TRBJ2-1, with 7 bases identical to TRBD1. Matching the DNA end better, TRBJ2-7 makes the J call doubtful. Sequencing was done on a sample of blood. As DNA, the CDR3 is TGTGCCAGCAGTGTCTCGTCGTTAGAGGGGGCGTACGAGCAGTACTTC. Translated, it gives CASSVSSLEGAYEQYF.